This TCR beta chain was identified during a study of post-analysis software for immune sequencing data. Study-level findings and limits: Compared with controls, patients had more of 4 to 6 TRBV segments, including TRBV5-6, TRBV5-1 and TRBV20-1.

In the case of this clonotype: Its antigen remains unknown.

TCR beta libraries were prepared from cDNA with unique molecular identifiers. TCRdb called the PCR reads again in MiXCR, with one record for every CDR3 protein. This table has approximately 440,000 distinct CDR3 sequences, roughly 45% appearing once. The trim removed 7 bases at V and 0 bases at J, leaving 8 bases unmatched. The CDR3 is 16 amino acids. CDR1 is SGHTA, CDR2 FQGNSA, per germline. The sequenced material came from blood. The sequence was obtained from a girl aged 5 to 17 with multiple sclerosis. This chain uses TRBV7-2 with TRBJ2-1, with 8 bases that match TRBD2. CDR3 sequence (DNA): TGTGCCAGCACCCCCAAGCGGGGGAGCTCCTACAATGAGCAGTTCTTC. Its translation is CASTPKRGSSYNEQFF.